This TCR beta chain comes out of a study of tumor and adjacent non-tumor tissue in lung cancer. At the level of the study: Stage I to III disease affected ten to eleven men and roughly 5 women aged roughly 31 to 85. On average, productive TCRbeta reads reached roughly 4.2 million per sample.

Overall study findings and caveats: In normal lung, the top 100 clones were significantly more dominant than in tumor. Tumor tissue had significantly higher TCR diversity than normal lung.

As regards this clonotype: Its antigen is unknown. Sequence at one end of the junction differs from germline and may be a read error.

No cell sorting was done before RNA was extracted from the tissue. The library came from three nested PCR rounds adapted from ARM-PCR protocols. TCRdb re-called the multiplex PCR reads through MiXCR, storing one row per CDR3 protein. This table has more than 95,000 distinct CDR3 sequences, around three fifths appearing once. Sequenced sample: lung tumor tissue. The sequence derives from a man younger than 45 with non-small cell lung cancer.

CDR3 sequence reads: CASSSRLAGDNIGELFF. The CDR3 DNA sequence: TGTGCCAGCAGCTCCAGACTAGCGGGAGATAACATCGGGGAGCTGTTTTTT. The chain uses TRBV11-2 and TRBJ2-2; TRBD2 matches at 12 bases. Germline loops: CDR1 SGHAT, CDR2 FQNNGV. The CDR3 spans 17 residues. The entire variable domain, with the rest obtained from reference TRBV11-2 and TRBJ2-2, is as follows: EAGVAQSPRYKIIEKRQSVAFWCNPISGHATLYWYQQILGQGPKLLIQFQNNGVVDDSQLPKDRFSAERLKGVDSTLKIQPAKLEDSAVYLCASSSRLAGDNIGELFFGEGSRLTVL.